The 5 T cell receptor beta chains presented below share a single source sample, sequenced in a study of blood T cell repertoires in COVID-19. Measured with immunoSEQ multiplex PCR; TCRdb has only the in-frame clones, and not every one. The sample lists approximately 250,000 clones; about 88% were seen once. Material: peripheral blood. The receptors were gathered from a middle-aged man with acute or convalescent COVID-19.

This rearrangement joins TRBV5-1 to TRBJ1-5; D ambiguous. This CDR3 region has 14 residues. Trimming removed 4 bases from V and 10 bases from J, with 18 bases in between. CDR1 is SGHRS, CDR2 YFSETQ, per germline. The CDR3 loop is CASSPDSPGFPQHF. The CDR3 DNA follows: TGCGCCAGCAGCCCTGACTCCCCCGGTTTTCCCCAGCATTTT.

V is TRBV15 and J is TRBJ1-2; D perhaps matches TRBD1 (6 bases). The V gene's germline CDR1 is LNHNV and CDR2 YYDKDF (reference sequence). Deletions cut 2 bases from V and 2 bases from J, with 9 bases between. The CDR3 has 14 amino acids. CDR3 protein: CATSRLRGNYGYTF. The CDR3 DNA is TGTGCCACCAGCAGACTGAGGGGGAACTATGGCTACACCTTC.

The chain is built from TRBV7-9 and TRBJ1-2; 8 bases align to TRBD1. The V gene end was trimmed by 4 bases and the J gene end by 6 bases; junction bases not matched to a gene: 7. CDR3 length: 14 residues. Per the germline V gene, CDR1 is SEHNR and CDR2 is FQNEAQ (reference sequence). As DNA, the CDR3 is TGTGCCAGCAGCTATTTGACAGGGGTCAATGGCTACACCTTC. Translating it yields CASSYLTGVNGYTF.

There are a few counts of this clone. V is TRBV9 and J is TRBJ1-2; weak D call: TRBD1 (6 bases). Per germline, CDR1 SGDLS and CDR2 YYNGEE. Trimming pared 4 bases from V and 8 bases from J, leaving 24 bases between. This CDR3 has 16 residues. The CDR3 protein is CASSRNVFDRSEGYTF. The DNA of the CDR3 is TGTGCCAGCAGCCGAAACGTATTTGACAGGTCTGAAGGCTACACCTTC.

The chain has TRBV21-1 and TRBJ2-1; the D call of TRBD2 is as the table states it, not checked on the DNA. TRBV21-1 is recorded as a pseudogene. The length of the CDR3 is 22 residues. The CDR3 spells CASSESEFSLDRALGSYNEQFF. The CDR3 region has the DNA TGTGCCAGCAGCGAATCAGAGTTTTCCCTCGATAGGGCACTAGGCTCCTACAATGAGCAGTTCTTC.